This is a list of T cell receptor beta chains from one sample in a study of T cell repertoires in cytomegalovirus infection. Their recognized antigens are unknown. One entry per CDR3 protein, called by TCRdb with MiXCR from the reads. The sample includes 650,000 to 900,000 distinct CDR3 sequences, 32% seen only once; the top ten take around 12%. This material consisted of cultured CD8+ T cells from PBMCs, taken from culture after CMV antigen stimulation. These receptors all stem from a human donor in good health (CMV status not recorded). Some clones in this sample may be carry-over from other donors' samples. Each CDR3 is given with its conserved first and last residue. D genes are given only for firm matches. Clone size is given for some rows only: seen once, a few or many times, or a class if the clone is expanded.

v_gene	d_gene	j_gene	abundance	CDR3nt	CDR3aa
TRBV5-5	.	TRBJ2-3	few	TGTGCCAGCACCTCTGGCCGGGGGCGCACCACAGATACGCAGTATTTT	CASTSGRGRTTDTQYF
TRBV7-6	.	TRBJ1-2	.	TGTGCCAGCAGCTTAGGGGGTCACTCACCCTATGGCCACACCTTC	CASSLGGHSPYGHTF
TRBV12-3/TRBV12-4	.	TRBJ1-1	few	TGTGCCAGCAGTTTAGCAGGGGGGACAACTGAAGCTTTCTTT	CASSLAGGTTEAFF
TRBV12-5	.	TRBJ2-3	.	TGTGCTAGTCCCTCCGAGGGGGTTGGGGGAGATACGCAGTATTTT	CASPSEGVGGDTQYF
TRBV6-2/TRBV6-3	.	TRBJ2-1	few	TGTGCCAGCAGTTACGACAGTTATTACAATGAGCAGTTCTTC	CASSYDSYYNEQFF
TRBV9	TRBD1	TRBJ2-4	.	TGTGCCAGCAGCGGCAATCCTGACAGGGGGGAAGCCAAAAACATTCAGTACTTC	CASSGNPDRGEAKNIQYF
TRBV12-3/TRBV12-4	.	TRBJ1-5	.	TGTGCCAGCACCATTGGGGGCTCGATTCAGCCCCAGCATTTT	CASTIGGSIQPQHF
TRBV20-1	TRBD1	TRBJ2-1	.	TGCAGTGCTAAAGCGGAGGACAGGGTGGTTGAGCAGTTCTTC	CSAKAEDRVVEQFF
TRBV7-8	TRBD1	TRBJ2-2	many	TGTGCCAGCAGCTCTCGGCCGGGACAGAGAGACACCGGGGAGCTGTTTTTT	CASSSRPGQRDTGELFF
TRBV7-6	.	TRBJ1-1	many	TGTGCCAGCAGCAGAGGTCTAGGGAAGGACACTGAAGCTTTCTTT	CASSRGLGKDTEAFF
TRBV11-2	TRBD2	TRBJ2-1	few	TGTGCCAGCAGCTTAGTGGGACTAGCGGGGGTCTCCTACAATGAGCAGTTCTTC	CASSLVGLAGVSYNEQFF
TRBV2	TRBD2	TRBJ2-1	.	TGTGCCAGCCCCGGGACTAGCCCGTTCTTC	CASPGTSPFF
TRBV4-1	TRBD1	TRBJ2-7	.	TGCGCCAGCAGCAAAAATCGGGACAGATTTTACGAGCAGTACTTC	CASSKNRDRFYEQYF
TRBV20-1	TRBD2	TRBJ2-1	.	TGCAGTGCGAGACTAGCGGGGTACAATGAGCAGTTCTTC	CSARLAGYNEQFF
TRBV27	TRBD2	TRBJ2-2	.	TGTGCCACCAGACCGCCGGGACTAGCGGGGGTCGGGGAGCTGTTTTTT	CATRPPGLAGVGELFF